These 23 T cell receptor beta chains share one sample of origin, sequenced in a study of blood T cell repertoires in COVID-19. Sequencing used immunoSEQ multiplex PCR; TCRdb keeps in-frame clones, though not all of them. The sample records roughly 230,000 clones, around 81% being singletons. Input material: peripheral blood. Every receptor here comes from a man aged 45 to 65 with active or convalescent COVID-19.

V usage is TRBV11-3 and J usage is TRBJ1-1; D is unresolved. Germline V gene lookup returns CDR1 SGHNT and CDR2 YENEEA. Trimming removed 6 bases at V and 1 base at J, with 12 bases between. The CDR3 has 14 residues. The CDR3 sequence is CASSSGPSNTEAFF. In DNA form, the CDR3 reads TGTGCCAGCAGTAGCGGACCGTCGAACACTGAAGCTTTCTTT.

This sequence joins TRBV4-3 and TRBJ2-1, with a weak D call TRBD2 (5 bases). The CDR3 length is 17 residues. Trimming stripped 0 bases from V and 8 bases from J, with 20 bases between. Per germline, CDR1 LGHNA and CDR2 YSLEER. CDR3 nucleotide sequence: TGCGCCAGCAGCCAAGATTATAGGACGGGTCGAGGGTATGAGCAGTTCTTC. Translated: CASSQDYRTGRGYEQFF.

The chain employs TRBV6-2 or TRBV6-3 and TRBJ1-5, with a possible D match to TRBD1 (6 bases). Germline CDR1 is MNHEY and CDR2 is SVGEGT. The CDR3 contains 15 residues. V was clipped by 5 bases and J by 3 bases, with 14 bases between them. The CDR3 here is CASSDPTGINQPQHF. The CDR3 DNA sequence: TGTGCCAGCAGTGACCCGACAGGTATCAATCAGCCCCAGCATTTT.

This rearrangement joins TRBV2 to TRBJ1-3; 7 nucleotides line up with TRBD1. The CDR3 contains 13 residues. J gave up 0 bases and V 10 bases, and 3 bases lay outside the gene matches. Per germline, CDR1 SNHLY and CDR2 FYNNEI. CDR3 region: CAKGQSSGNTIYF. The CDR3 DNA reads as TGTGCCAAGGGACAGAGCTCTGGAAACACCATATATTTT.

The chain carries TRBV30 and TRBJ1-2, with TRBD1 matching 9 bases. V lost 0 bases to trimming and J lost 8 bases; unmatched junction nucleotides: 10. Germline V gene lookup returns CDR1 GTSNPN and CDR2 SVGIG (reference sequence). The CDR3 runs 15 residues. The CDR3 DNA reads TGTGCCTGGAGTGTGTCGGACAGGGGCGTAGGCGGCTACACCTTC. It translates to CAWSVSDRGVGGYTF.

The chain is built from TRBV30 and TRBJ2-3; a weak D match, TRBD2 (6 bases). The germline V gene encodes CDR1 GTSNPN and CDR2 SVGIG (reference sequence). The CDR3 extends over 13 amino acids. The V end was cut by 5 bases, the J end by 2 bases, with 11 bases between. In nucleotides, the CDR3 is TGTGCCTGGTCCGGGGGATTCACAGATACGCAGTATTTT. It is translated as CAWSGGFTDTQYF. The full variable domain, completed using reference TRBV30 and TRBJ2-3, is SQTIHQWPATLVQPVGSPLSLECTVEGTSNPNLYWYRQAAGRGLQLLFYSVGIGQISSEVPQNLSASRPQDRQFILSSKKLLLSDSGFYLCAWSGGFTDTQYFGPGTRLTVL.

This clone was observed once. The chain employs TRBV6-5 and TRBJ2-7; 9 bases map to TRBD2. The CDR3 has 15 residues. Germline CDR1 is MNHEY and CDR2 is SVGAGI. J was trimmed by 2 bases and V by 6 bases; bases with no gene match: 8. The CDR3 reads CASRQVAGVPYEQYF. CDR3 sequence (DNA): TGTGCCAGCAGGCAAGTAGCGGGGGTCCCCTACGAGCAGTACTTC.

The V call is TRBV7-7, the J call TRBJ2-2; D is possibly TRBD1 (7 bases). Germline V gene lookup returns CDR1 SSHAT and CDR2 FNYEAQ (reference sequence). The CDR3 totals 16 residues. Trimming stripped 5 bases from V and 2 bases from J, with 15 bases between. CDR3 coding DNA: TGTGCCAGCAGCCCCAGACAGGGAGGTAACACCGGGGAGCTGTTTTTT. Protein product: CASSPRQGGNTGELFF.

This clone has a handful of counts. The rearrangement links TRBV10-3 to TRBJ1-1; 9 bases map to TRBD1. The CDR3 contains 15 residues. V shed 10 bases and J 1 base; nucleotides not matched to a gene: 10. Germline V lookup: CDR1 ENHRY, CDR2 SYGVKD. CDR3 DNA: TGTGCCACTCTAAGGACAGGGGACTCGAACACTGAAGCTTTCTTT. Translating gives CATLRTGDSNTEAFF.

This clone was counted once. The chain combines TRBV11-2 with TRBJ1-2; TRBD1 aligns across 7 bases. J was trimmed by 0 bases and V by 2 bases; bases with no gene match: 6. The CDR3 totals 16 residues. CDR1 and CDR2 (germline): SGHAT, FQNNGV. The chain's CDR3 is CASSLTKGTANYGYTF. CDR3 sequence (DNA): TGTGCCAGCAGCTTAACGAAAGGGACAGCTAACTATGGCTACACCTTC.

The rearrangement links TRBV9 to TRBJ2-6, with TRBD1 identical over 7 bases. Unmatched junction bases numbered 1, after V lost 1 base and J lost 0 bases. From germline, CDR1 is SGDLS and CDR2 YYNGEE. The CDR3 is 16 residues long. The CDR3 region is CASSVTGVSGANVLTF. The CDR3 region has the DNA TGTGCCAGCAGCGTAACAGGGGTCTCTGGGGCCAACGTCCTGACTTTC.

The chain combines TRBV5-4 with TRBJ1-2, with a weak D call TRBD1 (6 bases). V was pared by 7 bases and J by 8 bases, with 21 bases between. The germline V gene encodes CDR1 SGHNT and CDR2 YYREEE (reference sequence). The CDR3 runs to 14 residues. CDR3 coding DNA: TGTGCCAGCGGACGATCAGGGACATGGGTAGGCTACACCTTC. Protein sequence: CASGRSGTWVGYTF.

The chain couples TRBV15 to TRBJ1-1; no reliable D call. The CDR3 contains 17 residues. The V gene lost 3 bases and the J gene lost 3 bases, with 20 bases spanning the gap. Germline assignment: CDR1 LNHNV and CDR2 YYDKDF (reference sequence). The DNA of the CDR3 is TGTGCCACCAGCAGGATAGAGCGGGTAGAGAGGCACACTGAAGCTTTCTTT. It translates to CATSRIERVERHTEAFF.

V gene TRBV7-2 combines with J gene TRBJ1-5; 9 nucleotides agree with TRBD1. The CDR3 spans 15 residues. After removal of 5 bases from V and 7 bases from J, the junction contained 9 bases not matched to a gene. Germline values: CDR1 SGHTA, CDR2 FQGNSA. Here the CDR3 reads CASSGRTGEAQPQHF. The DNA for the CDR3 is TGTGCCAGCAGCGGACGGACAGGGGAGGCGCAGCCCCAGCATTTT.

CDR3 sequence: CASRGLVDEQFF. CDR3 coding DNA: TGTGCCAGCAGGGGACTAGTGGATGAGCAGTTCTTC. This chain uses TRBV6-5 with TRBJ2-1; 8 positions match TRBD2. V lost 6 bases, J lost 8 bases, and 3 bases stayed unmatched. The germline gives CDR1 MNHEY, CDR2 SVGAGI. The CDR3 totals 12 residues.

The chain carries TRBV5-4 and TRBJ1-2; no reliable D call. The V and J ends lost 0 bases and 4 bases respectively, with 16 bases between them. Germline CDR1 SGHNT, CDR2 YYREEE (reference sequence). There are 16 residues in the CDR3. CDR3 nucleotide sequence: TGTGCCAGCAGCTTGGACCCAATCACGGCTAGCTATGGCTACACCTTC. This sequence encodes CASSLDPITASYGYTF.

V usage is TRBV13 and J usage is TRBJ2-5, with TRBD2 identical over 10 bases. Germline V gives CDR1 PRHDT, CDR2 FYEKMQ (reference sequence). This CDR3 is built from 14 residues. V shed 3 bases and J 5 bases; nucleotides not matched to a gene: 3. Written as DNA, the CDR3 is TGTGCCAGCAGCTTCACTAGCGGGGAGGAGACCCAGTACTTC. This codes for CASSFTSGEETQYF.

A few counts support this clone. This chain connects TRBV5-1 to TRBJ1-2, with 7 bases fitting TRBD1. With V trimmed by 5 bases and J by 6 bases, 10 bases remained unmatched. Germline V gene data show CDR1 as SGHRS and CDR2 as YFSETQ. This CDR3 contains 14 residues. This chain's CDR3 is CASRPGQGEDGYTF. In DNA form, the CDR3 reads TGCGCCAGCAGACCCGGGCAGGGGGAAGATGGCTACACCTTC.

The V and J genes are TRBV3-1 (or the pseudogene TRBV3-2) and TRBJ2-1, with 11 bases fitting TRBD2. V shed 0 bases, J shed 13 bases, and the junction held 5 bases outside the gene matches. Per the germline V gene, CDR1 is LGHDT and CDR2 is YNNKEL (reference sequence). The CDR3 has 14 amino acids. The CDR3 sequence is CASSQDNSGGAQFF. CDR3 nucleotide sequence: TGTGCCAGCAGCCAAGATAATAGCGGGGGGGCCCAGTTCTTC.

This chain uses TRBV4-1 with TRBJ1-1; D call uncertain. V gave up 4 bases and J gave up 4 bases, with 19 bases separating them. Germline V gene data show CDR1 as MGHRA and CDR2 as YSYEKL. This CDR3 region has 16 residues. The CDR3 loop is CASSLTPGRRGTEAFF. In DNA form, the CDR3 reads TGCGCCAGCAGCCTCACTCCGGGTCGGCGGGGCACTGAAGCTTTCTTT.

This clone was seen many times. The CDR3 here is CASSQDGGAAPTIPSYNEQFF. The CDR3, as DNA: TGCGCCAGCAGCCAAGACGGGGGGGCGGCACCAACTATCCCCTCCTACAATGAGCAGTTCTTC. The chain combines TRBV4-1 with TRBJ2-1; TRBD2 aligns across 8 bases. The junction had 16 bases not matched to a gene; V was cut back by 0 bases and J by 0 bases. CDR1 is MGHRA, CDR2 YSYEKL, per germline. This CDR3 comprises 21 residues.

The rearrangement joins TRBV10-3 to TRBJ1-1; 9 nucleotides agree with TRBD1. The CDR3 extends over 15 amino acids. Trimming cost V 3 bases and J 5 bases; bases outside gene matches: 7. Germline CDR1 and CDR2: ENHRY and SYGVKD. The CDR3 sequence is CAISEPYRGLTEAFF. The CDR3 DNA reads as TGTGCCATCAGTGAACCGTACAGGGGGCTTACTGAAGCTTTCTTT.

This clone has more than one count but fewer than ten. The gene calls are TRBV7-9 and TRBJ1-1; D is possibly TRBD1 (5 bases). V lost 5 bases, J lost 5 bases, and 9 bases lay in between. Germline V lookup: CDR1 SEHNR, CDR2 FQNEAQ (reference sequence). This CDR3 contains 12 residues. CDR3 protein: CASSGGYTEAFF. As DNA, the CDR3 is TGTGCCAGCAGCGGGGGGTATACTGAAGCTTTCTTT.